This TCR beta chain was obtained from a study of cytomegalovirus exposure and HLA in healthy donors. This CDR3 is 16 amino acids long. The V end lost 3 bases, the J end lost 2 bases, and 18 bases lay between the germline ends. Germline V gene data show CDR1 as SGHNT and CDR2 as YYREEE (reference sequence). Of note for this clone: Its antigen is not identified.

Vbeta (60) and Jbeta (13) primers were used in the PCR. Some clones are missing from TCRdb's copy, which holds only in-frame ones; the method was immunoSEQ multiplex PCR. The table for this sample gives fewer than 85,000 clones. Study-level findings and limits: When analyzed later, a missense DCLRE1C variant was found to be linked to TCR beta V- and J-gene trimming.

The sequence was collected from a man between 25 and 39 years old in good health and CMV-seronegative. This chain uses TRBV5-4 with TRBJ2-7; D is perhaps TRBD2 (6 bases). Sequenced input: PBMCs. The CDR3 DNA follows: TGTGCCAGCAGCTACGACTTGGCTAGCGCTACCTACGAGCAGTACTTC. Its translation: CASSYDLASATYEQYF.